This T cell receptor beta chain was retrieved from a study of CD8 T cells in Susac syndrome. Study-level results: The relatively small number of individuals in the TCR sequencing and HLA analysis was acknowledged by the study.

On this clonotype: Antigen specificity is unknown.

From germline, CDR1 is SGHRS and CDR2 YFSETQ. This CDR3 comprises 16 residues. V trimming: 1 base; J trimming: 2 bases; junction bases outside the gene matches: 4. It was with random hexamers that 0.5 to 1 ug RNA was reverse transcribed. The immunoSEQ assay covered 54 Vbeta and 13 Jbeta segments for CDR3. A single record per CDR3 protein comes from TCRdb applying MiXCR to the immunoSEQ multiplex PCR reads. The sample holds 70,000 to 95,000 distinct CDR3 sequences; 94% are singletons and the top ten take less than 0.95%. The sample was CD8+ T cells from PBMCs. The V call is TRBV5-1, the J call TRBJ2-5; TRBD2 agrees at 11 bases. This clonotype originated in a human donor with Susac syndrome. The CDR3 DNA reads as TGCGCCAGCAGCTTGTCTAGCGGGGGGTTGCAAGAGACCCAGTACTTC. It specifies CASSLSSGGLQETQYF.